This T cell receptor beta chain was found in a study of cytomegalovirus exposure and HLA in healthy donors. Sampled while nominally healthy, donors likely had unrecorded immune exposures. V was clipped by 2 bases and J by 0 bases, with 6 bases between them. This CDR3 contains 13 residues. Germline V gene sequence: CDR1 SGHRS, CDR2 YFSETQ. PCR used 60 Vbeta primers and 13 Jbeta primers. Some clones are missing from TCRdb's copy, which holds only in-frame ones; the method was immunoSEQ multiplex PCR. The data hold about 160,000 clones, with approximately 70% observed a single time. The V call is TRBV5-1, the J call TRBJ2-7; D unclear. The source of this sequence is a woman in her forties in good health and CMV-seropositive. The specimen sequenced was PBMCs. The CDR3 loop is CASSFGISYEQYF. In DNA, the CDR3 is TGCGCCAGCAGCTTTGGCATCTCCTACGAGCAGTACTTC.